What follows are 15 T cell receptor beta chains derived from one specimen sequenced in a study of blood T cells in healthy people across ages. The authors ran a second PCR of about 7 to 11 cycles using a sample-barcoded 5' primer and a J-beta primer mix. Via MiXCR, TCRdb re-called the 5' RACE reads, giving one row per CDR3 protein. Of about 1 million distinct CDR3 sequences detected, under 55% appear once; the ten largest clones hold 18%. Sequencing was performed on blood. All receptors come from a woman aged 55-70 years in good health.

This clonotype was picked up a small number of times. The rearrangement joins TRBV20-1 to TRBJ1-2; TRBD1 aligns across 7 bases. J gave up 5 bases and V 5 bases, and 14 bases lay outside the gene matches. Germline V gene data show CDR1 as DFQATT and CDR2 as SNEGSKA (reference sequence). This CDR3 has 15 residues. The CDR3 DNA follows: TGCAGTGCTCTGACAGGGATTGGGGGTCGTTATGGCTACACCTTC. Protein product: CSALTGIGGRYGYTF.

This clonotype appeared a few times. CDR3 amino acids: CAREWFYEQYF. The CDR3 DNA reads as TGCGCCCGAGAGTGGTTTTACGAGCAGTACTTC. The chain uses TRBV10-1 and TRBJ2-5; D unclear. The last part of the DNA fits TRBJ2-7 better; the J call may be wrong. The V gene's germline CDR1 is WNHNN and CDR2 SYGVQD (reference sequence). CDR3 length equals 11 residues.

In this sample, this clonotype turned up a few times. V is TRBV28 and J is TRBJ2-4; D possibly matches TRBD1 or TRBD2 (5 bases each). The J call is doubtful: the DNA matches TRBJ2-7 better. In germline, CDR1 is MDHEN, CDR2 SYDVKM. The CDR3 is 15 amino acids. The CDR3 DNA is TGTGCCAGCAGTTCACCCCCCCGGAAGAGGGGCGAGCAGTACTTC. It codes for CASSSPPRKRGEQYF.

This sequence joins TRBV20-1 and TRBJ2-1, with 11 bases fitting TRBD2. The CDR3 sequence is 15 residues long. Losses at the gene ends were 6 bases for V and 5 bases for J; bases not matched to a gene: 9. Germline values: CDR1 DFQATT, CDR2 SNEGSKA (reference sequence). CDR3 amino acids: CSADLRLAGNNEQFF. The CDR3 DNA follows: TGCAGTGCCGACCTTCGACTAGCGGGGAACAATGAGCAGTTCTTC.

This clonotype was seen just once. CDR3 sequence reads: CASSEHLGLAGGPYDGNEQFF. The CDR3 DNA sequence: TGTGCCAGCAGTGAACATCTCGGACTAGCGGGAGGGCCGTATGATGGCAATGAGCAGTTCTTC. The rearrangement joins TRBV2 to TRBJ2-1; TRBD2 aligns across 15 bases. V dropped 2 bases and J dropped 6; count of bases not matched to a gene: 17. Germline-derived CDR1 and CDR2 are SNHLY and FYNNEI. This CDR3 has 21 amino acids.

The chain uses TRBV9 and TRBJ2-7; possibly TRBD1 for D (6 bases). V lost 4 bases and J 1 base, leaving 15 bases between the germline ends. CDR1 is SGDLS, CDR2 YYNGEE, per germline. The CDR3 consists of 15 residues. CDR3 loop: CASSHAGTQSYEQYF. As DNA, the CDR3 is TGTGCCAGCAGCCATGCCGGGACACAATCCTACGAGCAGTACTTC.

Worth noting for this clonotype: The germline gene is not matched at one end of the junction; a read error may be the cause. The chain is built from TRBV20-1 and TRBJ2-5; no reliable D call. The DNA end lines up better with TRBJ2-7; the J call may be wrong. From germline, CDR1 is DFQATT and CDR2 SNEGSKA (reference sequence). The CDR3 has 13 residues. The CDR3 DNA reads TGCAGCGCTAGAGATTTCGGAAGCTACGAGCAGTACTTC. Its translation: CSARDFGSYEQYF.

This rearrangement joins TRBV9 to TRBJ2-1, with TRBD1 matching 10 bases. This CDR3 spans 14 amino acids. Germline CDR1 is SGDLS and CDR2 is YYNGEE. Trimming took 2 bases from V and 8 from J; bases not matched to a gene: 4. The CDR3 spells CASSVPGQGYEQFF. DNA for the CDR3: TGTGCCAGCAGCGTTCCGGGACAGGGGTATGAGCAGTTCTTC.

This clonotype was recorded at least ten times. The V and J genes are TRBV9 and TRBJ2-3; TRBD1 agrees at 8 bases. In germline, CDR1 is SGDLS, CDR2 YYNGEE. V lost 3 bases, J lost 5 bases, and 8 bases stayed unmatched. The CDR3 length is 15 residues. This chain's CDR3 is CASSAETGVVDTQYF. DNA of the CDR3: TGTGCCAGCAGCGCCGAGACAGGGGTAGTAGATACGCAGTATTTT.

This clonotype showed up just once. The rearrangement joins TRBV5-1 to TRBJ2-3; no reliable D call. Germline CDR1 reads SGHRS; CDR2 reads YFSETQ. This CDR3 spans 16 amino acids. Trimming took off 4 bases at V and 0 bases at J, with 15 bases between the two ends. CDR3 coding DNA: TGCGCCAGCAGCCTTGCCCCGACGGCAAGCACAGATACGCAGTATTTT. As protein: CASSLAPTASTDTQYF.

The V and J genes are TRBV6-6 and TRBJ1-1; D is ambiguous. Germline V gene lookup returns CDR1 MNHNY and CDR2 SVGAGI (reference sequence). V was cut by 2 bases and J by 4 bases, with 8 bases left in between. The CDR3 length is 13 residues. CDR3 in amino acids: CASSYGEATEAFF. The CDR3 nucleotides are TGTGCCAGCAGTTACGGGGAGGCCACTGAAGCTTTCTTT.

The chain joins TRBV4-2 to TRBJ2-5, with D possibly matching TRBD2 (6 bases). Per the germline V gene, CDR1 is LGHNA and CDR2 is YNFKEQ. This CDR3 is built from 17 residues. Trimming stripped 5 bases from V and 11 bases from J, with 30 bases between. CDR3: CASSNGRRVKDYNEQYF. CDR3 sequence (DNA): TGTGCCAGCAGCAACGGTCGGAGGGTGAAGGATTACAATGAGCAGTACTTC.

This clonotype was counted at least ten times. The rearrangement links TRBV5-1 to TRBJ2-3; 7 bases are a match to TRBD1. V shed 4 bases and J 3 bases; nucleotides not matched to a gene: 8. This CDR3 contains 15 residues. Looked up from germline, CDR1 is SGHRS and CDR2 is YFSETQ. CDR3 bases: TGCGCCAGCAGCGGCCGGGACAGCGCGACAGATACGCAGTATTTT. Protein sequence: CASSGRDSATDTQYF.

This clonotype was seen only a few times. The chain is built from TRBV9 and TRBJ2-7, with D possibly being TRBD2 (5 bases). This CDR3 contains 14 residues. Trimming left V 0 bases short and J 1 base short, with 8 bases between. Germline V gene sequence: CDR1 SGDLS, CDR2 YYNGEE. The CDR3: CASSVAEGSYEQYF. CDR3 nucleotides: TGTGCCAGCAGCGTAGCTGAGGGATCCTACGAGCAGTACTTC.

The rearrangement uses TRBV24-1 and TRBJ2-5; a weak D match, TRBD2 (5 bases). The germline V and J ends were trimmed by 6 bases and 11 bases, with 18 bases remaining between them. Per germline, CDR1 KGHDR and CDR2 SFDVKD. The CDR3 has 13 residues. The CDR3 spells CATSQPGSNEQYF. The CDR3 nucleotides are TGTGCCACCAGTCAACCGGGATCCAATGAGCAGTACTTC.